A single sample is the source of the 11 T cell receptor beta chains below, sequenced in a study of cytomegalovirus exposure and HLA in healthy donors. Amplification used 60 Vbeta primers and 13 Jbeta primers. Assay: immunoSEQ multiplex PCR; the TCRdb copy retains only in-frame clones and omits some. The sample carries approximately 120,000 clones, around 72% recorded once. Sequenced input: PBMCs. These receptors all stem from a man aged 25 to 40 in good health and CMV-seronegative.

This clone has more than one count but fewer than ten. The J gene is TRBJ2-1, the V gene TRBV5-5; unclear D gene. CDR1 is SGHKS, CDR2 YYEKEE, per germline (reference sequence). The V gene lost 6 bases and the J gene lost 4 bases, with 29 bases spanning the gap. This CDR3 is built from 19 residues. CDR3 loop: CASKRSGSGVRSLYNEQFF. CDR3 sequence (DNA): TGTGCCAGCAAGAGGTCCGGGTCCGGCGTCCGGAGCCTATACAATGAGCAGTTCTTC.

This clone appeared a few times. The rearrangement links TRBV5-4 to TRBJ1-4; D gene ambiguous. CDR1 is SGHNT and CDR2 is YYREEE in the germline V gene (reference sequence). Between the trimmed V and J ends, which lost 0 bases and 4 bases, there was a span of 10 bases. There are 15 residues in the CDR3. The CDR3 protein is CASSLGRYSNEKLFF. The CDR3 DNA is TGTGCCAGCAGCTTGGGACGGTACAGTAATGAAAAACTGTTTTTT.

The CDR3 here is CASRDRLSNQPQHF. In nucleotides, the CDR3 is TGTGCCAGCAGGGACAGGTTGAGCAATCAGCCCCAGCATTTT. The gene calls are TRBV2 and TRBJ1-5; the match to TRBD1 covers 7 bases. Germline trimming cut 6 bases from V and 1 base from J; bases unmatched to any gene: 3. CDR1 SNHLY and CDR2 FYNNEI come from the germline V gene. The CDR3 covers 14 residues.

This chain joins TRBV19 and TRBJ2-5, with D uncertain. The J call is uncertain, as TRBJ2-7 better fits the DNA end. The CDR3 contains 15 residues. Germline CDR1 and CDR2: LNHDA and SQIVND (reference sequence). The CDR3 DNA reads TGTGCCAGTAGAGAGAGAGACACAAGAACCTACGAGCAGTACTTC. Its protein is CASRERDTRTYEQYF.

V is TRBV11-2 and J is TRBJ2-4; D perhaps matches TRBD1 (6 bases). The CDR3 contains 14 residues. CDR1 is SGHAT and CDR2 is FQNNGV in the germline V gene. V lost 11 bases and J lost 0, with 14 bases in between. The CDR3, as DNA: TGTGCCTCTAAGCAGGGGCTAGCCAAAAACATTCAGTACTTC. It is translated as CASKQGLAKNIQYF.

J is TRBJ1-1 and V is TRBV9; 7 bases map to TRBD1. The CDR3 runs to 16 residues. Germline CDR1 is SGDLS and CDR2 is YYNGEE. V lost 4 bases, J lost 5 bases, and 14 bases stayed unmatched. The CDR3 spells CASSLSPQGSETEAFF. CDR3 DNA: TGTGCCAGCAGCCTAAGTCCACAGGGGAGCGAAACTGAAGCTTTCTTT.

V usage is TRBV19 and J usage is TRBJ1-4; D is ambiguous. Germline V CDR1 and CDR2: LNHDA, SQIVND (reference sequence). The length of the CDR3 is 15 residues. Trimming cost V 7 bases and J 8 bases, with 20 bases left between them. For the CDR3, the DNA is TGTGCCAGTACCGGAAAGATCAGGTCAATGGAAAAACTGTTTTTT. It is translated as CASTGKIRSMEKLFF.

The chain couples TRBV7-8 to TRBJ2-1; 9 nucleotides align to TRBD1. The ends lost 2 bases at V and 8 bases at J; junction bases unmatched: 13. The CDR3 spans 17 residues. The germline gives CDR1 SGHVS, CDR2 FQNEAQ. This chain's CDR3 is CASSLMRFGTGYDEQFF. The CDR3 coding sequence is TGTGCCAGCAGCTTAATGAGGTTTGGGACAGGGTATGATGAGCAGTTCTTC.

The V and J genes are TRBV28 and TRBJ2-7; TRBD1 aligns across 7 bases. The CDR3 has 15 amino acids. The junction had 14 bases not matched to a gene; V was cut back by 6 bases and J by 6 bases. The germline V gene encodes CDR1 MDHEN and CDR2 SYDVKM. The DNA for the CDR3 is TGTGCCAGCAGCCCGGCTGAGGGGGCTGCGGCCGAGCAGTACTTC. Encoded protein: CASSPAEGAAAEQYF.

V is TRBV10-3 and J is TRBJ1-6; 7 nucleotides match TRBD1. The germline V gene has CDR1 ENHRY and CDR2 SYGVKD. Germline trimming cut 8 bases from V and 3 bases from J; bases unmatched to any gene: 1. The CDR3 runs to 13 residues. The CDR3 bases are TGTGCCATCCGGGACAGCTATAATTCACCCCTCCACTTT. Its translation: CAIRDSYNSPLHF.

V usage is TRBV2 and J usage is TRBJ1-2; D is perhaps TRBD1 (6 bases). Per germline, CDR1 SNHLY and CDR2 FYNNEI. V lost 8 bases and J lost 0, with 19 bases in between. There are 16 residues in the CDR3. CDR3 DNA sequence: TGTGCCAGCTACGGTTCGAACAGGGCTACTAACTATGGCTACACCTTC. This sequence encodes CASYGSNRATNYGYTF. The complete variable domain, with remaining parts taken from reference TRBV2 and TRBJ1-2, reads EPEVTQTPSHQVTQMGQEVILRCVPISNHLYFYWYRQILGQKVEFLVSFYNNEISEKSEIFDDQFSVERPDGSNFTLKIRSTKLEDSAMYFCASYGSNRATNYGYTFGSGTRLTVV.